Listed here are 14 T cell receptor beta chains from one sample, sequenced in a study of T-cell reconstitution after alpha-beta-depleted transplantation in children. Unique molecular identifiers were incorporated into the prepared TCRbeta library. A single record per CDR3 protein comes from TCRdb applying MiXCR to the PCR reads. The sample lists around 130,000 distinct CDR3 sequences; approximately 8.7% were seen once. The specimen was PBMCs, mostly from graft donor cells, collected 180 days after TCRalphabeta/CD19-depleted stem cell transplant. The receptors shown here come from a girl less than two years old who had a stem cell transplant for combined immunodeficiency, so the T cells may come from the graft donor.

This chain uses TRBV18 with TRBJ2-5, with D perhaps matching TRBD1 (5 bases). This CDR3 spans 14 amino acids. Looked up from germline, CDR1 is KGHSH and CDR2 is LQKENI. Trimming removed 3 bases from V and 1 base from J, with 9 bases in between. CDR3 in DNA: TGTGCCAGCTCACCGGGGCACTCCCAAGAGACCCAGTACTTC. It encodes CASSPGHSQETQYF.

This clonotype was seen a handful of times. This chain connects TRBV5-6 to TRBJ2-5, with D uncertain. Deletions cut 0 bases from V and 5 bases from J, with 11 bases between. The germline CDR1 and CDR2 sequences are SGHDT and YYEEEE. CDR3 length: 14 residues. CDR3 protein: CASSLVKSGETQYF. Here the CDR3 DNA reads TGTGCCAGCAGCTTGGTCAAGTCCGGGGAGACCCAGTACTTC.

The chain recombines TRBV5-5 with TRBJ2-2; tentatively, D is TRBD1 (6 bases). This CDR3 is built from 13 residues. Germline CDR1 reads SGHKS; CDR2 reads YYEKEE (reference sequence). Trimming cost V 4 bases and J 6 bases, with 10 bases left between them. CDR3 residues: CASSLHRAGELFF. For the CDR3, the DNA is TGTGCCAGCAGCCTGCACAGGGCCGGGGAGCTGTTTTTT.

This clonotype was observed a single time. The rearrangement joins TRBV5-1 to TRBJ2-1, with 14 bases matching TRBD2. J lost 12 bases, V lost 6 bases, and 8 bases had no gene match. The CDR3 sequence is 14 residues long. In germline, CDR1 is SGHRS, CDR2 YFSETQ. The CDR3 sequence: CASTSGLAGVGQFF. CDR3 sequence (DNA): TGCGCCAGCACCTCGGGACTAGCGGGAGTAGGGCAGTTCTTC.

This clonotype turned up a few times. The chain joins TRBV27 to TRBJ2-1, with D uncertain. The V gene lost 3 bases and the J gene lost 3 bases, with 15 bases spanning the gap. The CDR3 totals 16 residues. Germline CDR1 is MNHEY and CDR2 is SMNVEV (reference sequence). This chain's CDR3 is CASSFDLYARYNEQFF. The CDR3 DNA follows: TGTGCCAGCAGTTTTGATCTGTACGCCCGCTACAATGAGCAGTTCTTC.

This clonotype has a handful of counts. The V gene is TRBV4-1, the J gene TRBJ2-7; D gene ambiguous. The length of the CDR3 is 16 residues. In germline, CDR1 is MGHRA, CDR2 YSYEKL. V lost 4 bases, J lost 4 bases, and 20 bases lay in between. The DNA for the CDR3 is TGCGCCAGCAGCCCTACTTGGACGGTTCGCACTTACGAGCAGTACTTC. Its translation is CASSPTWTVRTYEQYF.

This clonotype was counted a few times. V is TRBV20-1 and J is TRBJ2-3; 11 bases map to TRBD2. Germline V lookup: CDR1 DFQATT, CDR2 SNEGSKA (reference sequence). V lost 3 bases to trimming and J lost 6 bases; unmatched junction nucleotides: 11. The CDR3 runs 16 residues. The CDR3 DNA reads as TGCAGTGCTAGGCCTTGGTTAGCGGGGGGGCCCGATACGCAGTATTTT. It is translated as CSARPWLAGGPDTQYF.

This chain joins TRBV5-1 and TRBJ1-2; 8 positions agree with TRBD1. Trimming at V came to 0 bases and at J to 6 bases, leaving 4 bases not matched to a gene. This CDR3 spans 14 amino acids. Germline loops: CDR1 SGHRS, CDR2 YFSETQ. The CDR3 spells CASSLEGQGDGYTF. The DNA of the CDR3 is TGCGCCAGCAGCTTGGAAGGACAGGGAGATGGCTACACCTTC.

This sequence joins TRBV29-1 and TRBJ2-7; 8 bases match TRBD1. The CDR3 is made up of 14 amino acids. V gave up 1 base and J gave up 6 bases; unmatched junction bases: 8. CDR1 is SQVTM, CDR2 ANQGSEA, per germline. The CDR3 nucleotides are TGCAGCGTTGAAGGGCTAGGACAGGGAACCGAGCAGTACTTC. This sequence encodes CSVEGLGQGTEQYF.

This clonotype showed up just a few times. V and J are TRBV7-9 and TRBJ1-2; TRBD1 might be the D (6 bases). Germline loops: CDR1 SEHNR, CDR2 FQNEAQ (reference sequence). Trimming left V 5 bases short and J 8 bases short, with 15 bases between. This CDR3 spans 13 amino acids. The CDR3 DNA reads as TGTGCCAGCAGCCCACAGGGCCGTCGGGGCTACACCTTC. This gives the protein CASSPQGRRGYTF.

The chain uses TRBV12-3 or TRBV12-4 and TRBJ2-7, with TRBD1 matching over 7 bases. The CDR3 totals 13 residues. V dropped 5 bases and J dropped 6; count of bases not matched to a gene: 7. This chain's CDR3 is CASSRRQGIEQYF. The CDR3 coding sequence is TGTGCCAGCAGTCGTCGACAGGGCATCGAGCAGTACTTC.

This clonotype has just a few counts. CDR3 region: CASSLGQGVGGTEAFF. CDR3 coding DNA: TGTGCCAGCAGCCTCGGACAGGGAGTGGGTGGCACTGAAGCTTTCTTT. The J gene is TRBJ1-1, the V gene TRBV13; 8 bases align to TRBD1. V trimming: 5 bases; J trimming: 4 bases; junction bases outside the gene matches: 12. Germline V gene sequence: CDR1 PRHDT, CDR2 FYEKMQ (reference sequence). This CDR3 region has 16 residues.

This sequence joins TRBV12-3 or TRBV12-4 and TRBJ2-3, with D perhaps assigned TRBD1 or TRBD2 (5 bases each). V dropped 2 bases and J dropped 5 bases, with 14 bases sitting between them. The CDR3 loop spans 15 amino acids. This chain's CDR3 is CASSLLGTNLDTQYF. CDR3 DNA sequence: TGTGCCAGCAGTTTATTGGGGACCAACTTAGATACGCAGTATTTT.

The genes are TRBV5-1 and TRBJ2-5; D ambiguous. V shed 2 bases and J shed 1 base, with 12 bases lying between them. This CDR3 is 15 amino acids long. Germline CDR1 reads SGHRS; CDR2 reads YFSETQ. The CDR3 DNA is TGCGCCAGCAGCTTTTCCGGACCGCGCCAAGAGACCCAGTACTTC. Amino acids: CASSFSGPRQETQYF.